This T cell receptor (beta chain) is drawn from a study of blood T cell repertoires in COVID-19. The overall study: COVID-19 samples collected from the United States, Italy and Spain covered acute and convalescent phases.

The CDR3 has 17 amino acids. The trim removed 5 bases at V and 4 bases at J, leaving 9 bases unmatched. Germline-derived CDR1 and CDR2 are PRHDT and FYEKMQ (reference sequence). Some clones are missing from TCRdb's copy, which holds only in-frame ones; the method was immunoSEQ multiplex PCR. The table has under 200,000 clones, 70% to 90% seen once. The material sequenced was peripheral blood. The receptor was isolated from a man between 18 and 35 years old with acute or convalescent COVID-19. The J gene is TRBJ2-2, the V gene TRBV13; 11 nucleotides match TRBD2. CDR3 protein: CASSPHSLAGGTGELFF. The CDR3 DNA reads as TGTGCCAGCAGCCCCCATTCCCTAGCGGGGGGCACCGGGGAGCTGTTTTTT.